This TCR beta chain was captured in a study of shared clonotypes between healthy human individuals. Genomic DNA from each subset was divided evenly over several immunoSEQ plates. Using immunoSEQ multiplex PCR, the repertoire was profiled, and TCRdb retains in-frame clones only, with some absent. The sample has about 2.1 million clones; 90% to 95% are singletons. Naivety among CD8 cells was defined by CD45RO negativity and positive CCR7 selection, thereby excluding terminally differentiated effector memory CD45RA+ cells. Everyone who donated was a Caucasian adult who lived in Nashville, Tennessee. CDR3 length: 15 amino acids. The germline V and J ends were trimmed by 5 bases and 0 bases, with 10 bases remaining between them. In germline, CDR1 is SGHAT, CDR2 FQNNGV.

The sequence derives from a man between 18 and 29 years old in good health. Some clones in this sample may be carry-over from other donors' samples. Input material: naive CD8+ T cells from PBMCs. V and J are TRBV11-2 and TRBJ1-4; D unclear. In nucleotides, the CDR3 is TGTGCCAGCAGCGCTCCCGTTGCAACTAATGAAAAACTGTTTTTT. Encoded protein: CASSAPVATNEKLFF.